Each of the 5 T cell receptor beta chains below was sequenced from the same sample in a study of T cells after yellow fever vaccination. Each CDR3 protein is one row after TCRdb ran MiXCR on the 5' RACE reads. In the table there are around 150,000 distinct CDR3 sequences, 6% to 7.5% of which are singletons. The specimen was CD4+ T cells sorted from PBMCs, collected 5 days after the first yellow fever vaccination. These receptors were taken from a young man who received the YFV17D yellow fever vaccine.

The chain couples TRBV6-1 to TRBJ1-4, with D possibly TRBD1 on 6 matching bases. The length of the CDR3 is 15 residues. Germline V gene data show CDR1 as MNHNS and CDR2 as SASEGT. The ends were cut back, 5 bases at V and 5 bases at J, with 15 bases in the middle. DNA for the CDR3: TGTGCCAGCAGTCCAAGGGGGGAAGTAAATGAAAAACTGTTTTTT. Protein product: CASSPRGEVNEKLFF.

This clonotype occurred many times. The CDR3 bases are TGTGCCAGCAGGGGGACAGGCCCGGGCGAGCAGTACTTC. It codes for CASRGTGPGEQYF. The V gene is TRBV2, the J gene TRBJ2-7, with 8 bases identical to TRBD1. The CDR3 covers 13 residues. Losses at the gene ends were 6 bases for V and 6 bases for J; bases not matched to a gene: 7. From germline, CDR1 is SNHLY and CDR2 FYNNEI.

The rearrangement joins TRBV7-9 to TRBJ1-3; D unresolved. CDR1 is SEHNR and CDR2 is FQNEAQ in the germline V gene (reference sequence). This CDR3 has 17 amino acids. The ends were cut back, 2 bases at V and 2 bases at J, with 16 bases in the middle. CDR3 in amino acids: CASSLSYAIGAGNTIYF. The CDR3 nucleotides read TGTGCCAGCAGCTTATCGTATGCTATCGGGGCTGGAAACACCATATATTTT. The entire variable domain, with the rest obtained from reference TRBV7-9 and TRBJ1-3, is as follows: DTGVSQNPRHKITKRGQNVTFRCDPISEHNRLYWYRQTLGQGPEFLTYFQNEAQLEKSRLLSDRFSAERPKGSFSTLEIQRTEQGDSAMYLCASSLSYAIGAGNTIYFGEGSWLTVV.

This clonotype occurred many times. The V call is TRBV3-1, the J call TRBJ2-5; 8 bases are a match to TRBD2. Per the germline V gene, CDR1 is LGHDT and CDR2 is YNNKEL (reference sequence). Trimming cost V 1 base and J 5 bases; bases outside gene matches: 3. The CDR3 loop spans 14 amino acids. The CDR3 bases are TGTGCCAGCAGCCAAGCGGGGGGGGGTGAGACCCAGTACTTC. This translates into CASSQAGGGETQYF.

This clonotype occurred a few times. The V and J genes are TRBV20-1 and TRBJ2-7; the D gene is possibly TRBD2 (6 bases). V was trimmed by 0 bases and J by 3 bases, leaving 12 bases between them. Germline-derived CDR1 and CDR2 are DFQATT and SNEGSKA (reference sequence). The CDR3 is made up of 14 amino acids. The CDR3 sequence is CSARDPAGNYEQYF. The CDR3 nucleotides are TGCAGTGCTAGAGATCCGGCGGGGAACTACGAGCAGTACTTC.